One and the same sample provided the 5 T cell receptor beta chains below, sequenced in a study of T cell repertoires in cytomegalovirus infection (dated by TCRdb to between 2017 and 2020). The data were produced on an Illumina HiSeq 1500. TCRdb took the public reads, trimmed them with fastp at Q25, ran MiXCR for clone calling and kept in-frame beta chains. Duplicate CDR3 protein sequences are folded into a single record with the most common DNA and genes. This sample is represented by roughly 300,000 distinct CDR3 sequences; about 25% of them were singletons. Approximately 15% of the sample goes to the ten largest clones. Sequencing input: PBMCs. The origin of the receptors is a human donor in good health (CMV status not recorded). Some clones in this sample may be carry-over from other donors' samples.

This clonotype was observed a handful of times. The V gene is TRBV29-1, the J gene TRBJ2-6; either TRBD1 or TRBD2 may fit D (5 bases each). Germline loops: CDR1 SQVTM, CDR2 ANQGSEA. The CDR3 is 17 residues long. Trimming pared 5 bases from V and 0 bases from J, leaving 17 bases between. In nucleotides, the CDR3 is TGCAGCGTTCCGTGGGGGTCCCATTCCTCTGGGGCCAACGTCCTGACTTTC. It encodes CSVPWGSHSSGANVLTF.

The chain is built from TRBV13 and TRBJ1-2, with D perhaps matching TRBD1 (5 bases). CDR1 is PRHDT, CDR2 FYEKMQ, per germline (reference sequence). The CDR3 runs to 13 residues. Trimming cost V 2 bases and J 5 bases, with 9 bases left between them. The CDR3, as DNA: TGTGCCAGCAGCTTACCGGGGGTATATGGCTACACCTTC. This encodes CASSLPGVYGYTF.

In DNA, the CDR3 is TGCAGTGCTAGAGATGGTCATTTAGCGTACAATGAGCAGTTCTTC. Translated: CSARDGHLAYNEQFF. The chain employs TRBV20-1 and TRBJ2-1, with a tentative D call TRBD2 (5 bases). CDR3 length: 15 amino acids. The germline V gene encodes CDR1 DFQATT and CDR2 SNEGSKA (reference sequence). V gave up 0 bases and J gave up 4 bases, with 13 bases separating them.

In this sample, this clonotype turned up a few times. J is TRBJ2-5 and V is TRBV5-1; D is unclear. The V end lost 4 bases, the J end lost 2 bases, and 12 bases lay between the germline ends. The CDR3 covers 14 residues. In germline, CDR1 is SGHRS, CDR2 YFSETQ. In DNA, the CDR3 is TGCGCCAGCAGCCCCGTGCTACCACAAGAGACCCAGTACTTC. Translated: CASSPVLPQETQYF. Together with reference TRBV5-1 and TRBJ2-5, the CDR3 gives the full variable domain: KAGVTQTPRYLIKTRGQQVTLSCSPISGHRSVSWYQQTPGQGLQFLFEYFSETQRNKGNFPGRFSGRQFSNSRSEMNVSTLELGDSALYLCASSPVLPQETQYFGPGTRLLVL.

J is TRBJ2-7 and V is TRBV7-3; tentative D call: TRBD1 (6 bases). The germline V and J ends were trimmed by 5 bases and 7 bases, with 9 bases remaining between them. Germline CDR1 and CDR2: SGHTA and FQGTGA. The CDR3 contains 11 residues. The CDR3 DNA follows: TGTGCCAGCAGCGGGGGCGGAGAGCAGTACTTC. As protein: CASSGGGEQYF.